A single sample is the source of the 10 T cell receptor beta chains below, sequenced in a study of shared clonotypes between healthy human individuals. Repertoires were generated with immunoSEQ multiplex PCR, while TCRdb's copy carries only in-frame clones and drops some. The sample contains approximately 2.5 million clones, 80% to 95% of which appear only once. Source material: naive CD4+ T cells from PBMCs. Specified subset: CD45RA+ positively selected. The receptors were gathered from a young man in good health. Some clones in this sample may be carry-over from other donors' samples.

The V gene is TRBV9, the J gene TRBJ2-5; D ambiguous. This CDR3 is 12 amino acids long. The germline V gene encodes CDR1 SGDLS and CDR2 YYNGEE. V was trimmed by 5 bases and J by 0 bases, leaving 5 bases between them. The CDR3 nucleotides are TGTGCCAGCAGTCGCCACCAAGAGACCCAGTACTTC. Residues: CASSRHQETQYF.

J is TRBJ1-3 and V is TRBV5-4, with 8 positions matching TRBD1. The CDR3 runs to 15 residues. The germline V gene encodes CDR1 SGHNT and CDR2 YYREEE (reference sequence). The ends lost 4 bases at V and 3 bases at J; junction bases unmatched: 6. The CDR3 bases are TGTGCCAGCAGCGATCAGGGGGCCGATGGAAACACCATATATTTT. It is translated as CASSDQGADGNTIYF.

The chain links TRBV28 to TRBJ1-1; D remains ambiguous. V gave up 3 bases and J gave up 1 base, with 9 bases separating them. Germline V gene sequence: CDR1 MDHEN, CDR2 SYDVKM. This CDR3 region has 14 residues. Here the CDR3 DNA reads TGTGCCAGCAGTTTTGTCAGGCCGAACACTGAAGCTTTCTTT. It yields the protein CASSFVRPNTEAFF.

The chain carries TRBV4-1 and TRBJ2-7, with D possibly matching TRBD2 (6 bases). Trimming took off 1 base at V and 1 base at J, with 8 bases between the two ends. Germline V gene lookup returns CDR1 MGHRA and CDR2 YSYEKL. The CDR3 contains 14 residues. CDR3 region: CASSQAGRSYEQYF. CDR3 bases: TGCGCCAGCAGCCAAGCCGGGAGATCCTACGAGCAGTACTTC.

V gene TRBV7-2 combines with J gene TRBJ1-5; TRBD1 matches 9 bases. V lost 5 bases and J lost 4; bases outside the gene matches: 12. The CDR3 is 17 amino acids. The germline V gene has CDR1 SGHTA and CDR2 FQGNSA. The CDR3 DNA is TGTGCCAGCAGCCCTTGGGGGACAGGGAAGGGGAATCAGCCCCAGCATTTT. It translates to CASSPWGTGKGNQPQHF.

The rearrangement joins TRBV21-1 to TRBJ2-7. TRBV21-1 counts as a pseudogene. This CDR3 comprises 12 residues. This CDR3 is CASSEGTYEQYF. The CDR3, as DNA: TGTGCCAGCAGCGAGGGGACCTACGAGCAGTACTTC.

The chain employs TRBV15 and TRBJ2-3; no definite D call. V lost 2 bases and J 2 bases, leaving 2 bases between the germline ends. This CDR3 spans 12 amino acids. The V gene's germline CDR1 is LNHNV and CDR2 YYDKDF (reference sequence). CDR3 region: CATSRYTDTQYF. The CDR3 DNA sequence: TGTGCCACCAGCAGATACACAGATACGCAGTATTTT.

The V call is TRBV28, the J call TRBJ2-2, with 10 bases aligning to TRBD2. Per germline, CDR1 MDHEN and CDR2 SYDVKM. This CDR3 is built from 14 residues. Trimming took 7 bases from V and 6 from J; bases not matched to a gene: 5. CDR3 protein: CASMEREGAGELFF. CDR3 coding DNA: TGTGCCAGCATGGAGCGGGAGGGAGCCGGGGAGCTGTTTTTT.

V gene TRBV9 combines with J gene TRBJ2-1; 13 nucleotides align to TRBD2. Germline CDR1 reads SGDLS; CDR2 reads YYNGEE. The CDR3 is made up of 15 amino acids. Trimming at V came to 3 bases and at J to 8 bases, leaving 5 bases not matched to a gene. CDR3 nucleotides: TGTGCCAGCAGCGCAACTAGCGGGAGGGGTGATGAGCAGTTCTTC. It specifies CASSATSGRGDEQFF.

The V gene is TRBV11-3, the J gene TRBJ2-7, with D tentatively TRBD2 (5 bases). The CDR3 extends over 13 amino acids. Per germline, CDR1 SGHNT and CDR2 YENEEA. V was clipped by 3 bases and J by 5 bases, with 11 bases between them. DNA of the CDR3: TGTGCCAGCAGCTTTGGACTGTTCAACGAGCAGTACTTC. It translates to CASSFGLFNEQYF.